This TCR beta chain was captured by sequencing in a study of T cell responses to AZD1222 COVID-19 vaccine. Sequencing used immunoSEQ multiplex PCR; TCRdb keeps in-frame clones, though not all of them. Seen here are 150,000 to 200,000 clones, 90% to 95% observed once, and the top ten hold 0.9% to 1.2%. In the case of this clone: Its antigen is undetermined.

The V end lost 2 bases, the J end lost 4 bases, and 14 bases lay between the germline ends. This CDR3 comprises 15 residues. Per the germline V gene, CDR1 is SNHLY and CDR2 is FYNNEI. Study-wide points: Spike as a whole was targeted by vaccine-associated CD4 TCRs, dominant at 160-218 and 743-854. Donors skewed white British and female; clonal diversity was possibly underestimated.

The sequence came from an adult who received the AZD1222 COVID-19 vaccine. This rearrangement joins TRBV2 to TRBJ2-5; the D gene is possibly TRBD1 (6 bases). Source: peripheral blood, taken 28 days after the second AZD1222 dose. As DNA, the CDR3 is TGTGCCAGCAGTGAAATAAGTGGGGGCGGAGAGACCCAGTACTTC. Translated, it gives CASSEISGGGETQYF.